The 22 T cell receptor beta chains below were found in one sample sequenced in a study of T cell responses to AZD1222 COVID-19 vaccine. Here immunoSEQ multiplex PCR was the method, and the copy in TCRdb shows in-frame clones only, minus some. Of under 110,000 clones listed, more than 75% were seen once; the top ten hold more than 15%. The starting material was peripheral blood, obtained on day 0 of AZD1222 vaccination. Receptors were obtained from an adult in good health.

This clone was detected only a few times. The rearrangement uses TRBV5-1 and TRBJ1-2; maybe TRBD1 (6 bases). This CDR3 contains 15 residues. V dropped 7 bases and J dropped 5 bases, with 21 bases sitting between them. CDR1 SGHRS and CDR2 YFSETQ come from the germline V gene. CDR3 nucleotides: TGCGCCAGCGGCGACAGGACCCTTGGGAGTTATGGCTACACCTTC. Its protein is CASGDRTLGSYGYTF. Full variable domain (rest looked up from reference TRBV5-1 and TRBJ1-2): KAGVTQTPRYLIKTRGQQVTLSCSPISGHRSVSWYQQTPGQGLQFLFEYFSETQRNKGNFPGRFSGRQFSNSRSEMNVSTLELGDSALYLCASGDRTLGSYGYTFGSGTRLTVV.

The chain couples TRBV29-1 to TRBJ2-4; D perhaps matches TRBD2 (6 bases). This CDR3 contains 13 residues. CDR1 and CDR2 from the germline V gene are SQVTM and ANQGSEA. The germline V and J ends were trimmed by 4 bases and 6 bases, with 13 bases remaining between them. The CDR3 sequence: CSVAPGTSNIQYF. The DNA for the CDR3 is TGCAGCGTTGCCCCCGGGACTTCAAACATTCAGTACTTC.

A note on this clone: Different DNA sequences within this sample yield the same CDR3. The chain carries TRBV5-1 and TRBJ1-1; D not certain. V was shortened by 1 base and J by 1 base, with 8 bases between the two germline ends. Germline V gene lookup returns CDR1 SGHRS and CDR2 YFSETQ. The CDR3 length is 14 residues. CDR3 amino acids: CASSLQGQNTEAFF. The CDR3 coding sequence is TGCGCCAGCAGCTTGCAAGGGCAGAACACTGAAGCTTTCTTT.

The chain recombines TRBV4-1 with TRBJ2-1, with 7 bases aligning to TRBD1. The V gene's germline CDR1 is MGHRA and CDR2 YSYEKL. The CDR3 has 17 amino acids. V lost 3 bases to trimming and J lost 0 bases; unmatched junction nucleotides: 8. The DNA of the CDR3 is TGCGCCAGCAGCCAGTACAGGGGACCTGACTCCTACAATGAGCAGTTCTTC. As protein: CASSQYRGPDSYNEQFF.

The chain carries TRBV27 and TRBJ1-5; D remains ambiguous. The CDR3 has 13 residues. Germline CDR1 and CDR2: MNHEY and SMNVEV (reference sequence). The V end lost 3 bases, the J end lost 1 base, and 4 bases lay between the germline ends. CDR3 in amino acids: CASSFSSNQPQHF. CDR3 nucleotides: TGTGCCAGCAGTTTCTCCAGCAATCAGCCCCAGCATTTT.

In nucleotides, the CDR3 is TGTGCCAGCAGTGAAGCGGGCAGGGGGCTGGGTGGCTACACCTTC. Its translation is CASSEAGRGLGGYTF. The genes are TRBV6-1 and TRBJ1-2, with 8 bases matching TRBD1. CDR3 length: 15 residues. The germline V gene encodes CDR1 MNHNS and CDR2 SASEGT. The V segment lost 0 bases and the J segment 7 bases; nucleotides outside the gene matches: 7.

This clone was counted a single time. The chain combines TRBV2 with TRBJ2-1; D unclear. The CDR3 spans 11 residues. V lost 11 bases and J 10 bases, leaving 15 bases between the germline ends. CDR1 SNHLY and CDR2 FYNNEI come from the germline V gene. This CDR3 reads CAGTAAGEQFF. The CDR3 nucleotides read TGTGCCGGAACTGCAGCTGGCGAGCAGTTCTTC.

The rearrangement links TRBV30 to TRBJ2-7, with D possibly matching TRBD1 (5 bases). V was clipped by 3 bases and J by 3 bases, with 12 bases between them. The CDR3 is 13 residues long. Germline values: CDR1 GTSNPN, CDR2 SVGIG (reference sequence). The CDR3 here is CAWSAGNYYEQYF. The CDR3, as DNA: TGTGCCTGGAGCGCAGGGAATTACTACGAGCAGTACTTC.

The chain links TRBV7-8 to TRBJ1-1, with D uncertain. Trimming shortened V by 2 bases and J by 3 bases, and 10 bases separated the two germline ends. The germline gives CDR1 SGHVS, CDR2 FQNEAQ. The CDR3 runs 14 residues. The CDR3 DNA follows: TGTGCCAGCAGCTTACAGTTATCGGACACTGAAGCTTTCTTT. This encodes CASSLQLSDTEAFF.

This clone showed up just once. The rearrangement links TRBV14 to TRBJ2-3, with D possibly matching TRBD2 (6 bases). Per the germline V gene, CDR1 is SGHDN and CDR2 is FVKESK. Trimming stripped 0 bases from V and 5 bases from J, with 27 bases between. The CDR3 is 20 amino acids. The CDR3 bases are TGTGCCAGCAGCCAAGATTGGAGGGCCCGACTAGGCGGAAAAAGAGATACGCAGTATTTT. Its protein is CASSQDWRARLGGKRDTQYF.

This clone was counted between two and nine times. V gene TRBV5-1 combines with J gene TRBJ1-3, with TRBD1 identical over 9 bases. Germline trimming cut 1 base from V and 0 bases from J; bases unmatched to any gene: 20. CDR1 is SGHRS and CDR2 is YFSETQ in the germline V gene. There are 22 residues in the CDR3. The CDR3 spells CASSLLGLPTTGGHNSGNTIYF. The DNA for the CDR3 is TGCGCCAGCAGCTTGTTGGGGCTTCCTACGACAGGGGGTCACAACTCTGGAAACACCATATATTTT.

The CDR3 region is CASSLLAGSYNEQFF. The CDR3 nucleotides read TGTGCCAGCAGTCTATTAGCGGGCTCCTACAATGAGCAGTTCTTC. The chain employs TRBV27 and TRBJ2-1; 7 nucleotides match TRBD2. The V gene end was trimmed by 5 bases and the J gene end by 0 bases; junction bases not matched to a gene: 4. Germline CDR1 and CDR2: MNHEY and SMNVEV (reference sequence). This CDR3 is built from 15 residues.

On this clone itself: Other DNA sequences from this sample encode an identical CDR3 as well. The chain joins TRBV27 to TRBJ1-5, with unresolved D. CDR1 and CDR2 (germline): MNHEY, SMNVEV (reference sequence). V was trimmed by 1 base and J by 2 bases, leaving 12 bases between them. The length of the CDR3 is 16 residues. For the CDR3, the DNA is TGTGCCAGCAGTTTATTGCCGTTAATAGGCAATCAGCCCCAGCATTTT. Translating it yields CASSLLPLIGNQPQHF.

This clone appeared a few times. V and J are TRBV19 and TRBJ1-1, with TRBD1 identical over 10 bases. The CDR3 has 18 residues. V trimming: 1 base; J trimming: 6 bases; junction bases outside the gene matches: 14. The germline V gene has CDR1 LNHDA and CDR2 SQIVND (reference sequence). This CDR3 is CASSIGYRDRGPSSEAFF. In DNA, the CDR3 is TGTGCCAGTAGTATAGGATACCGGGACAGGGGACCTTCCTCTGAAGCTTTCTTT.

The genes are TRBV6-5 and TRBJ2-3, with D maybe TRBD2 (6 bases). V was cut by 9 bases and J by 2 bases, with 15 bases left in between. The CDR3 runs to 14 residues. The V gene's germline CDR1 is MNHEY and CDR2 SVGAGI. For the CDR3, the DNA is TGTGCCAGTAGGACGGGACTCCACACAGATACGCAGTATTTT. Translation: CASRTGLHTDTQYF.

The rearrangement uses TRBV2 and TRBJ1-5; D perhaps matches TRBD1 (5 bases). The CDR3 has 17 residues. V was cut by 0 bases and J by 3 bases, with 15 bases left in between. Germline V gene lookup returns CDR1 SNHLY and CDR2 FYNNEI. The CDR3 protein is CASSEAGAPFLNQPQHF. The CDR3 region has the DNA TGTGCCAGCAGTGAAGCAGGGGCACCTTTCCTCAATCAGCCCCAGCATTTT.

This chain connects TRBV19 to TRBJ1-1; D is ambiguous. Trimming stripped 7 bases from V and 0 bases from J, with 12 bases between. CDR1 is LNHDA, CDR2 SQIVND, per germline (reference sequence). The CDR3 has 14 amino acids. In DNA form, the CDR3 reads TGTGCCAGTACCCTGGGCGCACTGAACACTGAAGCTTTCTTT. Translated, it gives CASTLGALNTEAFF.

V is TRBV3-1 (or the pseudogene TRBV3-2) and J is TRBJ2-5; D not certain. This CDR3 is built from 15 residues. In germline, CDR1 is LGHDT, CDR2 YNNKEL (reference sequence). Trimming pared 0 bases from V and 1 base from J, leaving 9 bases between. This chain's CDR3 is CASSQDSAVQETQYF. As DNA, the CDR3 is TGTGCCAGCAGCCAAGATTCGGCAGTCCAAGAGACCCAGTACTTC.

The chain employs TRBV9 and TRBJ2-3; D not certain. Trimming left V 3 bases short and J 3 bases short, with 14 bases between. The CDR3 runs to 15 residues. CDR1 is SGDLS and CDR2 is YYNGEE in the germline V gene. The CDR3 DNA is TGTGCCAGCAGCGCTACAGTGTTTGCGACAGATACGCAGTATTTT. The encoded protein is CASSATVFATDTQYF.

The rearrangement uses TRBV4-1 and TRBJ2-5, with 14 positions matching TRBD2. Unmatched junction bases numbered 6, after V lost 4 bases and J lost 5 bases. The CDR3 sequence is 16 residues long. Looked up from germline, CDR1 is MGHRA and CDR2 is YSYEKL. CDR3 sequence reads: CASSPGTSGSPETQYF. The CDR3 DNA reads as TGCGCCAGCAGCCCGGGGACTAGCGGGAGTCCGGAGACCCAGTACTTC.

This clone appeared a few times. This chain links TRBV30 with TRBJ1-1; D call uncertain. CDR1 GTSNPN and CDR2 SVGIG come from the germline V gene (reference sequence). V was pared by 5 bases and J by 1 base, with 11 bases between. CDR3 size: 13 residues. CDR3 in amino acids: CAWDRLRNTEAFF. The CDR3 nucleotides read TGTGCCTGGGACCGACTGAGGAACACTGAAGCTTTCTTT.

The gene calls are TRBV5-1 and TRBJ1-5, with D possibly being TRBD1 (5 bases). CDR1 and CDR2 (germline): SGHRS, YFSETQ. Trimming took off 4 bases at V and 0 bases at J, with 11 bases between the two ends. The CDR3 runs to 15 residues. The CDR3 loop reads CASSPTGYSNQPQHF. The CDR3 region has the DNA TGCGCCAGCAGCCCTACAGGTTATAGCAATCAGCCCCAGCATTTT.